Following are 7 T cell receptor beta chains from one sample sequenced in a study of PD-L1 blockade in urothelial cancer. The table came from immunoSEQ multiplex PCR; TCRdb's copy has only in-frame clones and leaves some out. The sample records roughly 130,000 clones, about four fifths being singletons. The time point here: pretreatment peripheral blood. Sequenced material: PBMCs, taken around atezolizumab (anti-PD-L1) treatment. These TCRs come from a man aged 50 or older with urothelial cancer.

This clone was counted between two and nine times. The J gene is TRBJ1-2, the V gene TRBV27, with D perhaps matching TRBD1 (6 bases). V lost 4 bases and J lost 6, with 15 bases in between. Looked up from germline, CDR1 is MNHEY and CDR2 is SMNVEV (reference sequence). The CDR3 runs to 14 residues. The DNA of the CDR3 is TGTGCCAGCAGTTCCCGGACAGTTGCTCATGGCTACACCTTC. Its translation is CASSSRTVAHGYTF.

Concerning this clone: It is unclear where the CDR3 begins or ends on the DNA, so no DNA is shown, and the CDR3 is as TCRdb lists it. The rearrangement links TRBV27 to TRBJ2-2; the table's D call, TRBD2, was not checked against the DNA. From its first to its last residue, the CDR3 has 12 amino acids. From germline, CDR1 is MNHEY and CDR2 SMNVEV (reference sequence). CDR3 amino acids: CASSFRFGELFF.

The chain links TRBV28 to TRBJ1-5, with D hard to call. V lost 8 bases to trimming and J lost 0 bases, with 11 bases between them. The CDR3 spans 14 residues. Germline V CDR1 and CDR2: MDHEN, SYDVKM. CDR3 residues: CASGPTHSNQPQHF. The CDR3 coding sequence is TGTGCCAGCGGCCCGACACATAGCAATCAGCCCCAGCATTTT.

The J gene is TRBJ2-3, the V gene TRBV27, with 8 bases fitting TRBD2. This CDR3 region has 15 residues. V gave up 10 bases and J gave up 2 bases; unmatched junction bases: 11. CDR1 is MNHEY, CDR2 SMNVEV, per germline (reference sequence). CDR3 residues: CATRGGAGLTDTQYF. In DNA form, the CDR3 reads TGTGCCACCCGGGGGGGAGCGGGGCTCACAGATACGCAGTATTTT.

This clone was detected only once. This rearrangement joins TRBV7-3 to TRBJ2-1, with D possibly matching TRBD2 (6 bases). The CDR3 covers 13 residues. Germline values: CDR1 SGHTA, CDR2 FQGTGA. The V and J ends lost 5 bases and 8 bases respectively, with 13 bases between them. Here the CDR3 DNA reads TGTGCCAGCAGCCGGGACTCCTTGGATGAGCAGTTCTTC. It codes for CASSRDSLDEQFF.

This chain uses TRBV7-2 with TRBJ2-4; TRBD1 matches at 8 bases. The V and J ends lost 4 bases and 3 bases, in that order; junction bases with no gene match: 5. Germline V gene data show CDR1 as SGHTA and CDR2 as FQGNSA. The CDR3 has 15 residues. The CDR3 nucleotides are TGTGCCAGCAGCTCATATGGGACAGGCAAAAACATTCAGTACTTC. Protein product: CASSSYGTGKNIQYF.

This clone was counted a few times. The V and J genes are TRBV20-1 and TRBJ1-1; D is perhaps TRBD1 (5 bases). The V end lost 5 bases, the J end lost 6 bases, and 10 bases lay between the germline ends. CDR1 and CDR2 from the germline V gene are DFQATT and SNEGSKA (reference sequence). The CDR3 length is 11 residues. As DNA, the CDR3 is TGCAGTGCTTCAGGGATGGCTGAAGCTTTCTTT. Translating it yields CSASGMAEAFF.